This T cell receptor beta chain was observed in a study of blood T cell repertoires in COVID-19. The overall study: The samples span acute and convalescent COVID-19 from the United States, Italy and Spain. Sample material is recorded as cDNA or gDNA derived from T cells, B-cell-depleted T cells, or PBMCs.

This table comes from immunoSEQ multiplex PCR, and its TCRdb copy is limited to in-frame clones, with some not included. The sample carries about 60,000 clones, around 90% recorded once. The sample consisted of peripheral blood. This receptor was taken from a human donor in a cohort sampled during active COVID-19.

For the CDR3, the DNA is TGTGCCAGCAGCACCTCAAGGTCATGGCGGGCGGCTATGAACACTGAAGCTTTCTTT. Translation gives CASSTSRSWRAAMNTEAFF. The chain carries TRBV2 and TRBJ1-1; D gene uncertain. The length of the CDR3 is 19 residues. Germline V gives CDR1 SNHLY, CDR2 FYNNEI. The V and J ends lost 6 bases and 0 bases respectively, with 26 bases between them.